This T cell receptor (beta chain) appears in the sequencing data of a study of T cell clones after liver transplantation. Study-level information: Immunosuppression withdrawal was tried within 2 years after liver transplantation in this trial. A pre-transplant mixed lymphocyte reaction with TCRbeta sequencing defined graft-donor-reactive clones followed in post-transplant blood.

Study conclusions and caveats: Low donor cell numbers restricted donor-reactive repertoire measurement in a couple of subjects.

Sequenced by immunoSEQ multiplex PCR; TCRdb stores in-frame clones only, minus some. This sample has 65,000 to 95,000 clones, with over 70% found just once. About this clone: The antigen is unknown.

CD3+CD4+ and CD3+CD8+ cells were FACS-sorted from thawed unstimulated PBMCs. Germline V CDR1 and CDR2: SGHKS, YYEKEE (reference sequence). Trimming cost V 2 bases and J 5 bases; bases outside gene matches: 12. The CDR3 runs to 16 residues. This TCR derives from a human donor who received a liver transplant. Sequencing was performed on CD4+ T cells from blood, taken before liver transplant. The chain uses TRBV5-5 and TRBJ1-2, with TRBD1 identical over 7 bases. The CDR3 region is CASSFSGTVAWYGYTF. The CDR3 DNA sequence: TGTGCCAGCAGCTTCTCCGGGACAGTCGCCTGGTATGGCTACACCTTC.